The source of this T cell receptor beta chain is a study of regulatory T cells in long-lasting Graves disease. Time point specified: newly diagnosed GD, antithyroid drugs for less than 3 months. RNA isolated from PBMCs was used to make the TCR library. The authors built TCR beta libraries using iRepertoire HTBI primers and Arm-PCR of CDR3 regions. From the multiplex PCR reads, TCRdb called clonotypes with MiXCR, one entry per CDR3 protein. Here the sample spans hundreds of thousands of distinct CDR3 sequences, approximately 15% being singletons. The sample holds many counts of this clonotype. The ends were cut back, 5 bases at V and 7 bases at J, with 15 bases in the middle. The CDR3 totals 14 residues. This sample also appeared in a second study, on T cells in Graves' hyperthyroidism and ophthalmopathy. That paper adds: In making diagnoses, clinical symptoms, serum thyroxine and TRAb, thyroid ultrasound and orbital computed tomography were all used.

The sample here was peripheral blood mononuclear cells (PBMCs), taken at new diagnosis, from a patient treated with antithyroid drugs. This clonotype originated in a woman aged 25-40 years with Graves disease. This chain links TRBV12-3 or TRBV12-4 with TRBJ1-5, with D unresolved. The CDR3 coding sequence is TGTGCCAGCAGTCCGCCCCTGTCGGGGCAGCCCCAGCATTTT. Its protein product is CASSPPLSGQPQHF.